The rows below give T cell receptor beta chains drawn from one sample of a study of tumor-infiltrating lymphocytes in oesophageal squamous cell carcinoma. TCRdb called the reads again in MiXCR, with one record for every CDR3 protein. The table includes 12,000 or so distinct CDR3 sequences, around 60% detected once. The sequencing input was blood. The source is a female donor with esophageal squamous cell carcinoma. Both conserved end residues are part of each CDR3. The D gene is left open where the match is weak. Clone size, where shown, is once, few, many, or a class for clones that have expanded.

v_call	d_call	j_call	clone_size	cdr3_nt	cdr3_aa
TRBV7-9	TRBD2	TRBJ2-2	many	TGTGCCAGCAGCTTAGAGGGGAAGCGGGAGCGCAACACCGGGGAGCTGTTTTTT	CASSLEGKRERNTGELFF
TRBV7-6	NA	TRBJ1-2	few	TGTGCCAGCAGCTCAGGACAGTCTAACTATGGCTACACCTTC	CASSSGQSNYGYTF
TRBV7-9	NA	TRBJ2-7	NA	TGTGCCAGCAGCTCGCAGGCACCCTACGAGCAGTACTTC	CASSSQAPYEQYF
TRBV7-3	TRBD1	TRBJ2-7	NA	TGTGCCAGCAGCCTGGACAGGGACTCCTACGAGCAGTACTTC	CASSLDRDSYEQYF
TRBV12-3/TRBV12-4	TRBD2	TRBJ2-5	NA	TGTGCCAGCAGACCAGCGGGAGGTAAAGAGCAGTACTTC	CASRPAGGKEQYF
TRBV7-3	NA	TRBJ2-7	NA	TGTGCCAGCAGCTTAACCCGCACCTACGAGCAGTACTTC	CASSLTRTYEQYF
TRBV7-2	NA	TRBJ2-3	few	TGTGCCAGCAGCTTGGGCACAGATACGCAGTATTTT	CASSLGTDTQYF
TRBV28	NA	TRBJ1-4	NA	TGTGCCAGCAGCCAGAATGAAAAACTGTTTTTT	CASSQNEKLFF
TRBV7-2	NA	TRBJ1-5	once	TGTGCCAGCAGCTCCTCGAATAACAATCAGCCCCAGCATTTT	CASSSSNNNQPQHF
TRBV24-1	TRBD1	TRBJ2-1	NA	TGTGCCACCAGTGACCCGTCCGGGACAGCTCGAAATGAGCAGTTCTTC	CATSDPSGTARNEQFF
TRBV7-3	NA	TRBJ2-1	NA	TGTGCCAGCAGCTTAGGCAGTAGCGGTCTGGCCAATGAGCAGTTCTTC	CASSLGSSGLANEQFF
TRBV7-6	NA	TRBJ2-1	NA	TGTGCCAGCAGCTTAGCTACAGGGTTCGATGAGCAGTTCTTC	CASSLATGFDEQFF
TRBV7-6	TRBD2	TRBJ2-1	NA	TGTGCCAGCAGCCGGATAGGGGAGGGCCTTAGCGATGAGCAGTTCTTC	CASSRIGEGLSDEQFF
TRBV7-8	NA	TRBJ2-5	NA	TGTGCCAGCAGCTTAGTTTTGGTCCAAGGGACCCAGTACTTC	CASSLVLVQGTQYF
TRBV4-2	TRBD2	TRBJ2-5	NA	TGTGCCAGCAGCCAAGAGGGACTAGCGGGAAAAGATGAGCAGTACTTC	CASSQEGLAGKDEQYF
TRBV7-9	TRBD2	TRBJ2-7	medium-sized	TGTGCCAGCAGCTCACAGCGGGATGCTACCTACGAGCAGTACTTC	CASSSQRDATYEQYF
TRBV7-6	NA	TRBJ2-1	few	TGTGCCAGCAGCTTAGGGGGACAGCAGTTCTTC	CASSLGGQQFF
TRBV7-6	NA	TRBJ2-1	NA	TGTGCCAGCAGCTTTTTAACGGGAGACTCCTACAATGAGCAGTTCTTC	CASSFLTGDSYNEQFF
TRBV5-1	NA	TRBJ1-2	many	TGCGCCAGCAGCTTGGCCGGGGACGGCTACACCTTC	CASSLAGDGYTF
TRBV11-2	NA	TRBJ2-3	NA	TGTGCCAGCAGCTCCCTGGGTGTGGGTACGCAGTATTTT	CASSSLGVGTQYF
TRBV27	NA	TRBJ2-1	once	TGTGCCAGCAGGATTTACCATGAGCAGTTCTTC	CASRIYHEQFF
TRBV7-3	NA	TRBJ2-7	once	TGTGCCAGCAGCACTCCGTATGGCGAGCAGTACTTC	CASSTPYGEQYF
TRBV7-2	TRBD2	TRBJ2-5	few	TGTGCCAGCAGAATAGCGGGGGGGGGAGAGACCCAGTACTTC	CASRIAGGGETQYF
TRBV28	NA	TRBJ2-7	NA	TGTGCCAGCAGTTTAGATGGGCACGAGCAGTACTTC	CASSLDGHEQYF
TRBV7-6	NA	TRBJ2-7	once	TGTGCCAGCAGCTTAGACGGGAACTACGAGCAGTACTTC	CASSLDGNYEQYF
TRBV7-4	TRBD2	TRBJ2-4	NA	TGTGCCAGCAGCCGGACCGCGGGGGGTAACATTCAGTACTTC	CASSRTAGGNIQYF
TRBV7-2	NA	TRBJ2-7	NA	TGTGCCAGCAGTAGACAGGACCGCTACGAGCAGTACTTC	CASSRQDRYEQYF
TRBV6-2/TRBV6-3	NA	TRBJ2-6	NA	TGTGCCAGCATGACCACGCATTTGGTCCTAGGGGGCTCTGGGGCCAACGTCCTGACTTTC	CASMTTHLVLGGSGANVLTF
TRBV7-2	TRBD2	TRBJ2-3	NA	TGTGCCAGCAGCTTAGCAGCGGGGAGCACAGATACGCAGTATTTT	CASSLAAGSTDTQYF
TRBV7-6	NA	TRBJ1-3	NA	TGTGCCAGCAGCTTGGGCAGTTCTATTGGAAACACCATATATTTT	CASSLGSSIGNTIYF
TRBV7-7	TRBD2	TRBJ2-2	few	TGTGCTAGCAGCGAACGGGGGGGTGCCGGGGAGCTGTTTTTT	CASSERGGAGELFF
TRBV6-8	NA	TRBJ2-5	NA	TGTGACAGCAGTAGGACGCGACAGACCAGCGAGACCCAGTACTTC	CDSSRTRQTSETQYF
TRBV7-8	NA	TRBJ2-7	few	TGTGCCAGCAGCTTTAAACAGGGCCCATCCTACGAGCAGTACTTC	CASSFKQGPSYEQYF
TRBV6-1	NA	TRBJ2-4	once	TGTGCCTCCCGCGGAGGCGGGAAAAACATTCAGTACTTC	CASRGGGKNIQYF
TRBV2	TRBD1	TRBJ2-7	NA	TGTGCCAGCACCCGACAGGGATTCAATGAGCAGTACTTC	CASTRQGFNEQYF
TRBV20-1	TRBD1	TRBJ1-5	many	TGCAGTGCACCGACAGGGGGCAGCAATCAGCCCCAGCATTTT	CSAPTGGSNQPQHF
TRBV7-2	NA	TRBJ2-5	NA	TGTGCCAGCAGCCCCATGCGGGAGACCCAGTACTTC	CASSPMRETQYF
TRBV29-1	NA	TRBJ2-1	NA	TGCAGCGTTGCCGGAGGTCCGCTTGACCCCTACAATGAGCAGTTCTTC	CSVAGGPLDPYNEQFF
TRBV6-1	TRBD1	TRBJ1-4	NA	TGTGCCAGCAGGACAGGGGCAACTAATGAAAAACTGTTTTTT	CASRTGATNEKLFF
TRBV7-6	NA	TRBJ2-1	NA	TGTGCCAGCAGCTTGGGACATAACAATGAGCAGTTCTTC	CASSLGHNNEQFF
TRBV6-6	NA	TRBJ2-3	NA	TGTGCCAGTGACGGGGGGCGGGAGCGGACCTACGAGCAGTATTTT	CASDGGRERTYEQYF
TRBV28	NA	TRBJ1-5	NA	TGTGCCAGCAGTTTATCCCGTCTTATAGGAGAGAGCAATCAGCCCCAGCATTTT	CASSLSRLIGESNQPQHF
TRBV7-7	TRBD2	TRBJ2-5	NA	TGTGCTAGCAGCCAAGGGGGGGGACTAGCGGGGACCGCCCAGTACTTC	CASSQGGGLAGTAQYF
TRBV5-3	NA	TRBJ1-3	NA	TGTGCCAGCAGCTTGAGGGGCTCTGGAAACACCATATATTTT	CASSLRGSGNTIYF
TRBV7-8	TRBD1	TRBJ2-1	few	TGTGCCAGCAGGCGTCGGACAGGGGGAATGTATGAGCAGTTCTTC	CASRRRTGGMYEQFF
TRBV7-3	NA	TRBJ2-7	NA	TGTGCCAGCAGAGCCGATTACCTAGAGTACGAGCAGTACTTC	CASRADYLEYEQYF
TRBV12-3/TRBV12-4	NA	TRBJ2-5	NA	TGTGCCAGCAGCGTCGACCGAGAGACCCAGTACTTC	CASSVDRETQYF
TRBV5-1	TRBD2	TRBJ2-1	NA	TGCGCCAGCAGCTGGGGGACTAGCGGGTTGAATGAGCAGTTCTTC	CASSWGTSGLNEQFF
TRBV7-6	TRBD2	TRBJ2-7	NA	TGTGCCAGCAGCTTAGGGCTAGCGGGAGTTTACGAGCAGTACTTC	CASSLGLAGVYEQYF
TRBV7-3	NA	TRBJ2-5	NA	TGTGCCAGCAGCCAAGGGGGGAGAGAGACCCAGTACTTC	CASSQGGRETQYF